This passage covers 2 T cell receptor beta chains from one sample sequenced in a study of shared clonotypes between healthy human individuals. Only in-frame clones appear in the TCRdb table, and some are missing; sequencing was by immunoSEQ multiplex PCR. The repertoire holds roughly 2.5 million clones, with 85% to 95% as singletons. Sequenced material: naive CD4+ T cells sorted from blood. Documented subset: CD45RA+ positively selected. Receptors originate from a man between 18 and 35 years old in good health.

As to this clone: Other DNA sequences in this specimen translate into the identical CDR3. The gene calls are TRBV30 and TRBJ2-7; 10 nucleotides match TRBD2. The germline V gene has CDR1 GTSNPN and CDR2 SVGIG (reference sequence). The CDR3 length is 13 residues. Losses at the gene ends were 3 bases for V and 1 base for J; bases not matched to a gene: 0. CDR3 in amino acids: CAWRLAGSYEQYF. CDR3 nucleotides: TGTGCCTGGAGACTAGCGGGATCCTACGAGCAGTACTTC. Filled out from reference TRBV30 and TRBJ2-7, the complete variable domain reads SQTIHQWPATLVQPVGSPLSLECTVEGTSNPNLYWYRQAAGRGLQLLFYSVGIGQISSEVPQNLSASRPQDRQFILSSKKLLLSDSGFYLCAWRLAGSYEQYFGPGTRLTVT.

In regard to this clone: The sample carries other DNA sequences with the same CDR3. The V call is TRBV30, the J call TRBJ2-1; a weak D match, TRBD2 (5 bases). This CDR3 has 14 residues. CDR1 is GTSNPN and CDR2 is SVGIG in the germline V gene (reference sequence). V was trimmed by 0 bases and J by 4 bases, leaving 10 bases between them. The CDR3 coding sequence is TGTGCCTGGAGTGTACTGGCGGGTTACAATGAGCAGTTCTTC. Its protein is CAWSVLAGYNEQFF.